This T cell receptor beta chain derives from a study of blood T cell repertoires in COVID-19. Study at large: Acute and convalescent COVID-19 samples came from the United States, Italy and Spain.

The authors' processing: Amplification of reference gene primers provided the estimated nucleated cell counts. TCRdb's copy holds only in-frame clones and misses some; the assay was immunoSEQ multiplex PCR. D and trimming come from the DNA, and the V and J calls and clone size come from that table. The data hold about 150,000 clones, with around 85% observed a single time. Seattle enrolled patients during active infection and tracked them longitudinally. The CDR3 is 17 residues long. Germline V gene data show CDR1 as MDHEN and CDR2 as SYDVKM. Trimming removed 6 bases from V and 3 bases from J, with 18 bases in between.

What was sequenced was peripheral blood. This chain joins TRBV28 and TRBJ2-6; D may be TRBD1 (6 bases). The TCR sequence derives from an elderly man with COVID-19, enrolled during active disease. Here the CDR3 reads CASSGPGVSFGANVLTF. The CDR3 DNA reads as TGTGCCAGCAGCGGCCCAGGGGTCTCCTTTGGGGCCAACGTCCTGACTTTC.